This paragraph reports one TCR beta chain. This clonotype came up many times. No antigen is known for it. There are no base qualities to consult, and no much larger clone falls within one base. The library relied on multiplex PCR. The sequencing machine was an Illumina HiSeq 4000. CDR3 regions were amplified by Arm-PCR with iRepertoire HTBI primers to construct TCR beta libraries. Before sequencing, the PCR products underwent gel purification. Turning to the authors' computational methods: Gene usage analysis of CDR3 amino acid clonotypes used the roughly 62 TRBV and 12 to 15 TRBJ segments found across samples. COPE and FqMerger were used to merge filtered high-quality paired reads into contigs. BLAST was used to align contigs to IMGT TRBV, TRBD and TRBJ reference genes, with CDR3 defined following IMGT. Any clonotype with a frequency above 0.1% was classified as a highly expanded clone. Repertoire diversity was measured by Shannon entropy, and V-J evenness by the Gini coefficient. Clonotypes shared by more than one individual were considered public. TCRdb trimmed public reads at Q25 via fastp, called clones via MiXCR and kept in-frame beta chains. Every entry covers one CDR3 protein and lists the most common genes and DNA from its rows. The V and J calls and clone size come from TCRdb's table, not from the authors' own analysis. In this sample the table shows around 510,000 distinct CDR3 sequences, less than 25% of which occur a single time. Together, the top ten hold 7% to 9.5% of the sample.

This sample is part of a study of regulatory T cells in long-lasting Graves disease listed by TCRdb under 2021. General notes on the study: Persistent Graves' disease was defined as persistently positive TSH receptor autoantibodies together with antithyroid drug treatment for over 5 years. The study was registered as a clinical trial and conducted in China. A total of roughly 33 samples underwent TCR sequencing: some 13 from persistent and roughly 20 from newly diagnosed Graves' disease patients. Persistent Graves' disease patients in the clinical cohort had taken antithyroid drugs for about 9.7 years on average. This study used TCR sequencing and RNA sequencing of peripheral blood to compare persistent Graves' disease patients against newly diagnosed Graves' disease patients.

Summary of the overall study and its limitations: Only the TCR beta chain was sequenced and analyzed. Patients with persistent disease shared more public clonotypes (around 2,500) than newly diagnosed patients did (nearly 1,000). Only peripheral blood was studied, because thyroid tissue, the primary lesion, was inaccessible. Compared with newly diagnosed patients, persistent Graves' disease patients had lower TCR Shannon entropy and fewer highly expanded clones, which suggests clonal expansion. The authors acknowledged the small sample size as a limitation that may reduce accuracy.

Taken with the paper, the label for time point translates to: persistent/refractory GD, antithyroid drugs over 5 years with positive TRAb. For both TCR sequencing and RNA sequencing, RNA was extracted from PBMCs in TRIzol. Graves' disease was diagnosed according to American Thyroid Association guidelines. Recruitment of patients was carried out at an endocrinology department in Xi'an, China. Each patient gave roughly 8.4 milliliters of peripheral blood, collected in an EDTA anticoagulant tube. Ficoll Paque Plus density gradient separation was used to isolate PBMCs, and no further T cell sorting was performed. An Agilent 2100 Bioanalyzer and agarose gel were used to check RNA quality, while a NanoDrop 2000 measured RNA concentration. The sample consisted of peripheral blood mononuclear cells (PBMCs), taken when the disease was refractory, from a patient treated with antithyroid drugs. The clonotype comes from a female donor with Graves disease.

The nucleotide sequence is TGTGCCAGCAGCTTAGGGAGACTAGCGGTCTCCTACGAGCAGTACTTC. Translated, it reads CASSLGRLAVSYEQYF. The chain uses TRBV11-2 and TRBJ2-7, and TRBD2 aligns with 9 junction nucleotides. The germline V gene sets CDR1 to SGHAT and CDR2 to FQNNGV. Clipping removes 1 base from V and 0 bases from J, with 4 as the unmatched junction base count. The CDR3 spans 16 residues, from the cysteine through the phenylalanine. The DNA shown is the 48-base CDR3, in frame from base 1.